The 25 T cell receptor beta chains given below trace back to one sample, sequenced in a study of response to subunit inactivated influenza vaccine. TCRdb re-called the RT-PCR reads through MiXCR, storing one row per CDR3 protein. Among 650,000 to 800,000 distinct CDR3 sequences listed, about 15% were seen once. The sequenced sample was PBMCs from blood, obtained approximately 15 days before vaccination. These receptors came from a man aged 50 to 59 who received an inactivated influenza vaccine.

This chain uses TRBV19 with TRBJ2-7, with TRBD1 matching over 7 bases. Trimming removed 3 bases from V and 2 bases from J; junction bases left unmatched: 4. Germline V gene lookup returns CDR1 LNHDA and CDR2 SQIVND (reference sequence). The CDR3 is 14 amino acids. The CDR3 loop reads CASSINRGPYEQYF. DNA for the CDR3: TGTGCCAGTAGTATCAACAGGGGCCCCTACGAGCAGTACTTC.

The gene calls are TRBV20-1 and TRBJ2-1, with D uncertain. The CDR3 extends over 14 amino acids. From germline, CDR1 is DFQATT and CDR2 SNEGSKA (reference sequence). The ends were cut back, 4 bases at V and 1 base at J, with 11 bases in the middle. CDR3: CSAIEGHSYNEQFF. The CDR3 bases are TGCAGTGCTATCGAAGGGCATTCCTACAATGAGCAGTTCTTC.

The table lists this clonotype with a few counts. The chain joins TRBV12-3 or TRBV12-4 to TRBJ2-1, with a possible D match to TRBD2 (6 bases). V lost 2 bases to trimming and J lost 8 bases, with 13 bases between them. The CDR3 covers 14 residues. The CDR3: CASSLSRGMHEQFF. The CDR3, as DNA: TGTGCCAGCAGTTTAAGTCGGGGGATGCATGAGCAGTTCTTC.

This chain joins TRBV28 and TRBJ2-3, with 8 bases identical to TRBD1. The length of the CDR3 is 16 residues. CDR1 is MDHEN, CDR2 SYDVKM, per germline. Germline trimming cut 1 base from V and 2 bases from J; bases unmatched to any gene: 5. CDR3 sequence: CASSLFGTGYTDTQYF. The CDR3 DNA reads as TGTGCCAGCAGTTTATTTGGGACAGGATACACAGATACGCAGTATTTT. The variable domain in full, with the rest retrieved from reference TRBV28 and TRBJ2-3, is DVKVTQSSRYLVKRTGEKVFLECVQDMDHENMFWYRQDPGLGLRLIYFSYDVKMKEKGDIPEGYSVSREKKERFSLILESASTNQTSMYLCASSLFGTGYTDTQYFGPGTRLTVL.

This clonotype was found a few times. The chain couples TRBV5-1 to TRBJ1-1; perhaps TRBD1 as D (6 bases). V was shortened by 4 bases and J by 10 bases, with 14 bases between the two germline ends. The CDR3 length is 12 residues. Germline V gene lookup returns CDR1 SGHRS and CDR2 YFSETQ. Here the CDR3 DNA reads TGCGCCAGCAGCAACGACAGGTCTGTAGCTTTCTTT. It translates to CASSNDRSVAFF.

The chain has TRBV10-2 and TRBJ2-1; D is perhaps TRBD2 (5 bases). The V gene lost 6 bases and the J gene lost 0 bases, with 15 bases spanning the gap. CDR1 is WSHSY, CDR2 SAAADI, per germline. The CDR3 is made up of 16 amino acids. CDR3 DNA: TGCGCCAGCAGCCAATTAGCGAGAAGCTCCTACAATGAGCAGTTCTTC. Translation: CASSQLARSSYNEQFF.

This clonotype was counted at least ten times. The rearrangement joins TRBV10-3 to TRBJ2-7; D perhaps matches TRBD2 (6 bases). The germline CDR1 and CDR2 sequences are ENHRY and SYGVKD. The CDR3 length is 14 residues. V was shortened by 6 bases and J by 2 bases, with 14 bases between the two germline ends. The CDR3 DNA is TGTGCCATCAGGCCCCACGGGGGTACCTACGAGCAGTACTTC. It specifies CAIRPHGGTYEQYF.

This clonotype was seen only a few times. The rearrangement uses TRBV5-1 and TRBJ2-7; 9 nucleotides align to TRBD1. V lost 1 base and J lost 2; bases outside the gene matches: 4. CDR1 is SGHRS, CDR2 YFSETQ, per germline. CDR3 length equals 15 residues. CDR3 nucleotides: TGCGCCAGCAGCTTGTCGGGACAGGGTCCCTACGAGCAGTACTTC. As protein: CASSLSGQGPYEQYF.

This clonotype was recorded a few times. A read error may produce the germline difference seen at one junction end. The V call is TRBV28, the J call TRBJ2-7, with D perhaps TRBD1 or TRBD2 (5 bases each). CDR1 is MDHEN and CDR2 is SYDVKM in the germline V gene. The length of the CDR3 is 15 residues. DNA of the CDR3: TGTGCCAGCAGTTTTGGGGGACCTACCTCCCACGAGCAGTACTTC. Protein sequence: CASSFGGPTSHEQYF.

The chain uses TRBV20-1 and TRBJ1-1; no reliable D call. Germline CDR1 DFQATT, CDR2 SNEGSKA (reference sequence). CDR3 length equals 11 residues. V was shortened by 7 bases and J by 6 bases, with 12 bases between the two germline ends. The CDR3 reads CSGPLGPEAFF. CDR3 DNA: TGCAGTGGGCCCCTTGGCCCTGAAGCTTTCTTT.

This clonotype has more than one count but fewer than ten. The chain employs TRBV6-2 or TRBV6-3 and TRBJ1-1; D is ambiguous. The CDR3 length is 13 residues. Germline V gene sequence: CDR1 MNHEY, CDR2 SVGEGT. V dropped 9 bases and J dropped 8 bases, with 19 bases sitting between them. CDR3 nucleotides: TGTGCCAGTAGCAACCTCCGGACGCCCGAAGCTTTCTTT. Its protein product is CASSNLRTPEAFF.

This clonotype was counted a single time. The chain is built from TRBV28 and TRBJ2-2; D remains ambiguous. Germline V CDR1 and CDR2: MDHEN, SYDVKM. The V gene lost 4 bases and the J gene lost 4 bases, with 10 bases spanning the gap. This CDR3 has 14 residues. The CDR3 coding sequence is TGTGCCAGCAGTTCCCTGGGTGGCACCGGGGAGCTGTTTTTT. This sequence encodes CASSSLGGTGELFF.

V is TRBV5-4 and J is TRBJ2-7, with TRBD1 matching 8 bases. V dropped 1 base and J dropped 6; count of bases not matched to a gene: 3. Per the germline V gene, CDR1 is SGHNT and CDR2 is YYREEE (reference sequence). The CDR3 length is 13 residues. The CDR3 DNA is TGTGCCAGCAGCTTGAGACAGGGGTTCGAGCAGTACTTC. Translating gives CASSLRQGFEQYF.

The chain is built from TRBV27 and TRBJ2-1; 8 bases align to TRBD1. The CDR3 sequence is 14 residues long. Trimming cost V 6 bases and J 6 bases; bases outside gene matches: 7. Germline V gene data show CDR1 as MNHEY and CDR2 as SMNVEV (reference sequence). The CDR3 DNA sequence: TGTGCCAGCAGGCAAGGACAGGGCAGCAATGAGCAGTTCTTC. The encoded protein is CASRQGQGSNEQFF.

Turning to this clonotype: The junction does not match germline at one end; this may be a read error. V is TRBV27 and J is TRBJ2-1; no clear D. CDR3 size: 14 residues. Germline V CDR1 and CDR2: MNHEY, SMNVEV (reference sequence). The CDR3 loop reads CAGSIKSSYNEQFF. CDR3 DNA sequence: TGTGCCGGCAGTATCAAGAGCTCCTACAATGAGCAGTTCTTC.

This chain links TRBV7-2 with TRBJ2-1; 7 nucleotides align to TRBD1. Germline loops: CDR1 SGHTA, CDR2 FQGNSA. The CDR3 is 11 residues long. J lost 12 bases, V lost 4 bases, and 3 bases had no gene match. The CDR3 DNA reads TGTGCCAGCAGCTCGACAGGGTTGCAGTTCTTC. It encodes CASSSTGLQFF.

The genes are TRBV20-1 and TRBJ2-3; a possible D gene is TRBD2 (6 bases). Between the trimmed V and J ends, which lost 6 bases and 2 bases, there was a span of 12 bases. Germline assignment: CDR1 DFQATT and CDR2 SNEGSKA (reference sequence). The CDR3 loop spans 13 amino acids. This chain's CDR3 is CSARRTTTDTQYF. CDR3 nucleotide sequence: TGCAGTGCCCGGAGGACTACCACAGATACGCAGTATTTT.

The chain carries TRBV5-1 and TRBJ1-1; D perhaps matches TRBD1 (5 bases). Germline V lookup: CDR1 SGHRS, CDR2 YFSETQ. CDR3 length equals 15 residues. Between the trimmed V and J ends, which lost 0 bases and 12 bases, there was a span of 21 bases. In DNA form, the CDR3 reads TGCGCCAGCAGCTTGGAGGGGTCAGACAGCGTACGAACTTTCTTT. It is translated as CASSLEGSDSVRTFF.

This clonotype was observed many times. The chain recombines TRBV11-2 with TRBJ2-5; TRBD2 is a possible D gene (5 bases). The CDR3 spans 14 residues. In germline, CDR1 is SGHAT, CDR2 FQNNGV. V lost 5 bases and J lost 4, with 14 bases in between. The CDR3 reads CASSLSEGPETQYF. DNA for the CDR3: TGTGCCAGCAGCCTATCAGAGGGTCCAGAGACCCAGTACTTC.

The rearrangement uses TRBV24-1 and TRBJ2-3; D uncertain. Germline V CDR1 and CDR2: KGHDR, SFDVKD. V was trimmed by 0 bases and J by 9 bases, leaving 6 bases between them. There are 12 residues in the CDR3. This chain's CDR3 is CATSDLVGTQYF. The CDR3 DNA follows: TGTGCCACCAGTGATTTGGTGGGAACGCAGTATTTT.

This clonotype was recorded a few times. V gene TRBV20-1 combines with J gene TRBJ2-3; 12 bases are a match to TRBD1. This CDR3 has 16 residues. Unmatched junction bases numbered 6, after V lost 0 bases and J lost 5 bases. The germline gives CDR1 DFQATT, CDR2 SNEGSKA (reference sequence). This CDR3 reads CSAREGTGGVRDTQYF. CDR3 in DNA: TGCAGTGCTAGAGAGGGGACAGGGGGCGTACGAGATACGCAGTATTTT.

This clonotype appeared a few times. The chain links TRBV28 to TRBJ2-3; no reliable D call. CDR1 is MDHEN and CDR2 is SYDVKM in the germline V gene. The V end lost 3 bases, the J end lost 0 bases, and 16 bases lay between the germline ends. This CDR3 is 17 amino acids long. CDR3 loop: CASSLPSFPPSTDTQYF. For the CDR3, the DNA is TGTGCCAGCAGTTTGCCCAGCTTTCCCCCTAGCACAGATACGCAGTATTTT.

This clonotype was detected ten times or more. The rearrangement uses TRBV5-1 and TRBJ1-2; 7 bases align to TRBD1. V lost 4 bases to trimming and J lost 6 bases; unmatched junction nucleotides: 12. Germline assignment: CDR1 SGHRS and CDR2 YFSETQ. There are 15 residues in the CDR3. The CDR3 loop reads CASSPYAGGDNGYTF. The CDR3 DNA reads TGCGCCAGCAGCCCCTACGCAGGGGGGGATAATGGCTACACCTTC. Looking up the rest from reference TRBV5-1 and TRBJ1-2 gives the full variable domain: KAGVTQTPRYLIKTRGQQVTLSCSPISGHRSVSWYQQTPGQGLQFLFEYFSETQRNKGNFPGRFSGRQFSNSRSEMNVSTLELGDSALYLCASSPYAGGDNGYTFGSGTRLTVV.

This clonotype showed up many times. The V gene is TRBV10-3, the J gene TRBJ2-7; D call uncertain. The CDR3 is 12 residues long. Germline loops: CDR1 ENHRY, CDR2 SYGVKD. Trimming removed 2 bases from V and 9 bases from J, with 11 bases in between. In nucleotides, the CDR3 is TGTGCCATCAGTGAGGAGTTGGTTGGGCAGTACTTC. Translating gives CAISEELVGQYF.

In its sample, this clonotype was seen many times. V gene TRBV5-1 combines with J gene TRBJ2-2, with D possibly TRBD1 on 5 matching bases. Germline CDR1 and CDR2: SGHRS and YFSETQ. CDR3 length: 14 residues. V lost 0 bases to trimming and J lost 4 bases, with 7 bases between them. CDR3 sequence (DNA): TGCGCCAGCAGCTTGGCCGACAGCACCGGGGAGCTGTTTTTT. Translating gives CASSLADSTGELFF.